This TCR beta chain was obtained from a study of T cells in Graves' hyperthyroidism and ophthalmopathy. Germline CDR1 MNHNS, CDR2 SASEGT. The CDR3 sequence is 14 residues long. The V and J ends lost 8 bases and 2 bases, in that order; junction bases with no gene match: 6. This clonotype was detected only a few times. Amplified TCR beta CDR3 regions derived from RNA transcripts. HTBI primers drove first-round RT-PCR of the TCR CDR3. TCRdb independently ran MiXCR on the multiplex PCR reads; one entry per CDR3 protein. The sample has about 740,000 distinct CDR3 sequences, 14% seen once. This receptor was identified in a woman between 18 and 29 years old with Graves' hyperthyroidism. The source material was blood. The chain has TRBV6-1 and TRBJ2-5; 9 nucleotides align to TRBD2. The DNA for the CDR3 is TGTGCCAGCTCTACAGCGGGAGGACAAGAGACCCAGTACTTC. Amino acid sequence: CASSTAGGQETQYF.